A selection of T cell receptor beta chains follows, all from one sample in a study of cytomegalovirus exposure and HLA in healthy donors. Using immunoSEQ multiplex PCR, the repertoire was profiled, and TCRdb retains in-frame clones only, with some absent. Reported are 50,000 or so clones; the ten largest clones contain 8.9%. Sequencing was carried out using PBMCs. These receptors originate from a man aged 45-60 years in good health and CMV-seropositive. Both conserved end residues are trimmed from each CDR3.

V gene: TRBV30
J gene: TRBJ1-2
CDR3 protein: AGRGTVLSNYGYT

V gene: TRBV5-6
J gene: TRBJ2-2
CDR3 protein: ASSFRGTGGTGELF

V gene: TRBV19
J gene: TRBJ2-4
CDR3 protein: ASSIVPSLGKNIQY

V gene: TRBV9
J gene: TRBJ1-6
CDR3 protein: ASSSERRTAALH

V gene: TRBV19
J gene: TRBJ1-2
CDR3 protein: ASSPSRDRYGYT

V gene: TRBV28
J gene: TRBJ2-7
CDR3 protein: ASRLQGSYEQY

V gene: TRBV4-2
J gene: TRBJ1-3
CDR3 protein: ASSRPGQGANTTY

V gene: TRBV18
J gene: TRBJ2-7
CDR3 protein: ASSQLGQTSEQY

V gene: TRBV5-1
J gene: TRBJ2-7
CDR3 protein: ASSAPGRGGAEEQY

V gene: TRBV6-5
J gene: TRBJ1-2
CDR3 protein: ASRTGTGTAGYT

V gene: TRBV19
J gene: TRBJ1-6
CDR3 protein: ASRFREDNSPLH

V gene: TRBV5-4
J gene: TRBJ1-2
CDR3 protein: ASSLGDSYGYT

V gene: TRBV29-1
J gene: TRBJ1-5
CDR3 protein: SVGAGYNQPQH

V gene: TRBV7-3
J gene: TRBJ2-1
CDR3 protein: ASSLVPSGRGNEQF